This T cell receptor beta chain was recorded in a study of cytomegalovirus exposure and HLA in healthy donors. Study findings and constraints: Among TCR beta chains, those listed as cytomegalovirus-associated numbered about 160.

Remarks on this clone: Its antigen remains unidentified.

The protocol was immunoSEQ multiplex PCR, while the TCRdb copy is restricted to in-frame clones and leaves out a portion. The sample lists 250,000 to 400,000 clones; around 90% were seen once. V gave up 2 bases and J gave up 3 bases; unmatched junction bases: 6. CDR1 LNHDA and CDR2 SQIVND come from the germline V gene (reference sequence). This CDR3 has 15 residues. While the first cohort had 600 to 850 subjects, the donors belonged to the separate validation cohort of over a hundred subjects. What was sequenced was PBMCs. The chain uses TRBV19 and TRBJ2-7, with TRBD2 matching over 8 bases. The origin of this receptor is a man aged 25-40 years in good health and CMV-seronegative. CDR3 region: CASSIRAGERYEQYF. The CDR3 DNA sequence: TGTGCCAGTAGTATAAGAGCGGGGGAGCGCTACGAGCAGTACTTC.